Listed here is a single T cell receptor (beta chain). The data stem from a study of blood T cell repertoires in COVID-19. Original analysis: Amplification of reference gene primers was used by the study to estimate nucleated cell counts. TCRdb's table, derived via immunoSEQ multiplex PCR, lists solely in-frame clones and lacks some. The V and J calls and clone size are taken from that table; D and trimming were inferred from the DNA. In the table there are 150,000 to 200,000 clones, around nine tenths of which are singletons. The sequence was obtained from a man aged 55 to 70 with active or convalescent COVID-19. Material: peripheral blood.

CDR3 protein: CASSDWTGPLSGANVLTF. Here the CDR3 DNA reads TGTGCCAGCAGTGACTGGACAGGCCCCCTCTCTGGGGCCAACGTCCTGACTTTC. This chain connects TRBV6-1 to TRBJ2-6, with 7 bases fitting TRBD1. Germline CDR1 and CDR2: MNHNS and SASEGT. The CDR3 length is 18 residues. V trimming: 3 bases; J trimming: 0 bases; junction bases outside the gene matches: 8.